The 31 T cell receptor beta chains below all came from one sample that was sequenced in a study of molecular identifiers for immune sequencing clone quantification. Via MiXCR, TCRdb re-called the PCR reads, giving one row per CDR3 protein. The repertoire includes 250,000 to 400,000 distinct CDR3 sequences, 20% to 25% of them detected once, and about 0.79% sits in the top ten. The sequenced material came from naive CD8+ T cells from blood, with Jurkat cell RNA spiked in. Subset reported: FACS-sorted CD8+CD4-CCR7+CD45RA+ naive T cells. The origin of the receptors is a human donor in good health. Some libraries in this study had Jurkat cell RNA spiked in.

A word on this clonotype: The CDR3 carries no conserved terminal phenylalanine or tryptophan, so it likely arises from a read error. The J gene is TRBJ1-2, the V gene TRBV6-2 or TRBV6-3; D unresolved. CDR1 and CDR2 from the germline V gene are MNHEY and SVGEGT. This CDR3 is 11 amino acids long. Here the CDR3 DNA reads TGTGACAGCAGTTATGGACCTAGCTACACCCTC. It codes for CDSSYGPSYTL.

This clonotype has a handful of counts. The chain is built from TRBV9 and TRBJ2-2; tentatively, D is TRBD2 (6 bases). V was clipped by 3 bases and J by 3 bases, with 21 bases between them. This CDR3 region has 18 residues. Looked up from germline, CDR1 is SGDLS and CDR2 is YYNGEE. The CDR3 is CASSESPLTSFYTGELFF. The CDR3 coding sequence is TGTGCCAGCAGCGAGTCCCCTCTGACTAGTTTTTACACCGGGGAGCTGTTTTTT.

For this clonotype: Just one base apart from a much larger clone, this may be a read error. The chain recombines TRBV6-5 with TRBJ1-2; D unresolved. Trimming left V 3 bases short and J 1 base short, with 12 bases between. Germline loops: CDR1 MNHEY, CDR2 SVGAGI. The CDR3 length is 15 residues. CDR3 region: CASSYGAGDNYGYTF. The DNA of the CDR3 is TGTGCCAGCAGTTATGGTGCAGGCGATAACTATGGCTACACCTTC.

A remark on this clonotype: A clone one base away is much larger, so this may be a read error. The rearrangement joins TRBV29-1 to TRBJ1-1; no clear D gene. Germline V gene sequence: CDR1 SQVTM, CDR2 ANQGSEA. This CDR3 is built from 10 residues. The V end was cut by 6 bases, the J end by 6 bases, with 8 bases between. The CDR3 bases are TGCAGCGTACGGGAGGCTGAAGCTTTCTTT. It translates to CSVREAEAFF.

There are many counts of this clonotype. The chain uses TRBV28 and TRBJ2-3; 10 nucleotides agree with TRBD2. Losses at the gene ends were 4 bases for V and 5 bases for J; bases not matched to a gene: 9. The germline gives CDR1 MDHEN, CDR2 SYDVKM. This CDR3 region has 16 residues. The CDR3 DNA sequence: TGTGCCAGCAGTTACCCTAGCGGGAGCTCAGTAGATACGCAGTATTTT. As protein: CASSYPSGSSVDTQYF.

This clonotype came up many times. The rearrangement uses TRBV20-1 and TRBJ2-7; no reliable D call. Trimming took 2 bases from V and 6 from J, leaving 8 bases between them. CDR3 length: 11 residues. Germline V gene sequence: CDR1 DFQATT, CDR2 SNEGSKA (reference sequence). CDR3 sequence (DNA): TGCAGTGCTAGATTGTGGTCCGAGCAGTACTTC. This sequence encodes CSARLWSEQYF.

As concerns this clonotype: This may be a read error, as it is one base from a much larger clone. V gene TRBV7-9 combines with J gene TRBJ2-7, with 10 bases aligning to TRBD2. The CDR3 extends over 14 amino acids. Germline values: CDR1 SEHNR, CDR2 FQNEAQ (reference sequence). The CDR3 DNA reads TGTGACAGCAGCTTCCTAGCGGGAGCCTACGAGCAGTACTTC. Translated, it gives CDSSFLAGAYEQYF.

This clonotype has at least ten counts. The genes are TRBV4-3 and TRBJ2-7; D is uncertain. CDR3 length equals 17 residues. Trimming removed 0 bases from V and 0 bases from J, with 15 bases in between. Germline V gene lookup returns CDR1 LGHNA and CDR2 YSLEER. For the CDR3, the DNA is TGCGCCAGCAGCCAAGATTTCTCACCACGGAGCTCCTACGAGCAGTACTTC. Protein sequence: CASSQDFSPRSSYEQYF.

This clonotype was observed a single time. The rearrangement links TRBV3-1 to TRBJ1-1, with D possibly matching TRBD1 (6 bases). V lost 0 bases and J lost 3, with 14 bases in between. Germline V gene sequence: CDR1 LGHDT, CDR2 YNNKEL (reference sequence). The CDR3 has 16 amino acids. The CDR3 sequence is CASSQDEGVLDTEAFF. DNA for the CDR3: TGTGCCAGCAGCCAAGACGAGGGGGTACTGGACACTGAAGCTTTCTTT.

This clonotype was counted ten times or more. This chain links TRBV4-1 with TRBJ1-4, with D possibly being TRBD1 (5 bases). Trimming stripped 1 base from V and 7 bases from J, with 13 bases between. The germline gives CDR1 MGHRA, CDR2 YSYEKL. CDR3 size: 15 residues. The CDR3 sequence is CASSQGTPAAEKLFF. Here the CDR3 DNA reads TGCGCCAGCAGCCAAGGGACACCGGCGGCTGAAAAACTGTTTTTT.

This clonotype has at least ten counts. This rearrangement joins TRBV27 to TRBJ2-3; TRBD2 agrees at 7 bases. This CDR3 spans 13 amino acids. CDR1 MNHEY and CDR2 SMNVEV come from the germline V gene (reference sequence). V lost 4 bases and J lost 4; bases outside the gene matches: 2. The CDR3 nucleotides are TGTGCCAGCAGTTGGGGGGGGGCAGATACGCAGTATTTT. Its translation: CASSWGGADTQYF.

This clonotype was recorded many times. The chain combines TRBV20-1 with TRBJ1-1; no clear D gene. The ends were cut back, 0 bases at V and 0 bases at J, with 17 bases in the middle. Germline V CDR1 and CDR2: DFQATT, SNEGSKA (reference sequence). The CDR3 covers 17 residues. The CDR3 DNA reads TGCAGTGCTAGAGATCCCGGGAGTACCCTCATGAACACTGAAGCTTTCTTT. It specifies CSARDPGSTLMNTEAFF.

Only a few counts were recorded for this clonotype. The chain combines TRBV30 with TRBJ2-7, with D perhaps TRBD1 or TRBD2 (5 bases each). The CDR3 has 14 amino acids. Germline assignment: CDR1 GTSNPN and CDR2 SVGIG (reference sequence). V lost 3 bases to trimming and J lost 5 bases, with 17 bases between them. CDR3 sequence: CAWSPGASPNEQYF. DNA of the CDR3: TGTGCCTGGAGCCCCGGGGCGTCTCCCAACGAGCAGTACTTC.

As to this clonotype: A read error may be the cause here, since a much bigger clone is one base away. V is TRBV7-3 and J is TRBJ2-3; maybe TRBD2 (5 bases). Germline CDR1 is SGHTA and CDR2 is FQGTGA. This CDR3 region has 15 residues. V lost 2 bases to trimming and J lost 4 bases, with 13 bases between them. This chain's CDR3 is CASSLFPGSADTQYF. The CDR3 DNA sequence: TGTGCCAGCAGCTTATTCCCGGGTAGCGCAGATACGCAGTATTTT.

This clonotype was recorded at least ten times. The chain has TRBV19 and TRBJ2-7; D ambiguous. The CDR3 has 12 amino acids. Trimming stripped 10 bases from V and 2 bases from J, with 12 bases between. Germline-derived CDR1 and CDR2 are LNHDA and SQIVND (reference sequence). For the CDR3, the DNA is TGTGCCACCCTCGCGAGTACCTACGAGCAGTACTTC. This translates into CATLASTYEQYF.

This clonotype was counted a few times. The rearrangement uses TRBV2 and TRBJ1-5; D call uncertain. CDR3 length: 13 residues. Trimming left V 3 bases short and J 4 bases short, with 7 bases between. Germline-derived CDR1 and CDR2 are SNHLY and FYNNEI. The CDR3 reads CASSDGTNQPQHF. The CDR3 nucleotides read TGTGCCAGCAGTGACGGCACTAATCAGCCCCAGCATTTT.

The V and J genes are TRBV11-2 and TRBJ2-5; D remains unclear. The CDR3 runs 11 residues. Germline V gene sequence: CDR1 SGHAT, CDR2 FQNNGV. Trimming left V 5 bases short and J 7 bases short, with 8 bases between. CDR3 in amino acids: CASSPPGTQYF. The CDR3 bases are TGTGCCAGCAGCCCCCCCGGGACCCAGTACTTC.

This clonotype showed up many times. The chain has TRBV24-1 and TRBJ2-2; 11 nucleotides match TRBD1. V lost 9 bases, J lost 4 bases, and 9 bases stayed unmatched. This CDR3 has 16 residues. CDR1 KGHDR and CDR2 SFDVKD come from the germline V gene. The CDR3 reads CATAGTGGPVTGELFF. DNA of the CDR3: TGTGCCACCGCTGGGACAGGGGGGCCGGTCACCGGGGAGCTGTTTTTT.

This clonotype was seen at least ten times. This chain links TRBV12-5 with TRBJ2-3; 10 nucleotides agree with TRBD2. The CDR3 runs 16 residues. Germline loops: CDR1 LGHNT, CDR2 FRNRAP. V dropped 3 bases and J dropped 5; count of bases not matched to a gene: 8. DNA for the CDR3: TGTGCTAGTGGTTTTCTCCTAGCGGGGGCTGAAGATACGCAGTATTTT. The encoded protein is CASGFLLAGAEDTQYF.

There are a few counts of this clonotype. This chain joins TRBV6-2 or TRBV6-3 and TRBJ1-1, with unresolved D. In germline, CDR1 is MNHEY, CDR2 SVGEGT. V lost 10 bases to trimming and J lost 5 bases, with 17 bases between them. The CDR3 has 13 residues. CDR3 amino acids: CATALGGWTEAFF. As DNA, the CDR3 is TGTGCCACCGCCCTTGGAGGTTGGACTGAAGCTTTCTTT.

The sample holds a few counts of this clonotype. V gene TRBV4-3 combines with J gene TRBJ2-5; D not resolved. V gave up 0 bases and J gave up 5 bases, with 16 bases separating them. CDR1 and CDR2 from the germline V gene are LGHNA and YSLEER. CDR3 length: 16 residues. The CDR3, as DNA: TGCGCCAGCAGCCAAGATCGAGACGGAACAGTTGAGACCCAGTACTTC. This sequence encodes CASSQDRDGTVETQYF.

Notes on this clonotype: A much larger clone lies one base from this, so it may be a read error. The V and J genes are TRBV29-1 and TRBJ2-7; no definite D call. V was clipped by 4 bases and J by 0 bases, with 10 bases between them. Germline loops: CDR1 SQVTM, CDR2 ANQGSEA. This CDR3 contains 13 residues. Here the CDR3 reads CSVGWADSYEQYF. The CDR3 nucleotides are TGCAGCGTTGGTTGGGCAGACTCCTACGAGCAGTACTTC.

Of note for this clonotype: This may be a read error, as it is one base from a much larger clone. The CDR3 DNA is TGTGCCAGCAGCTTAGCGATCGATGCCTACAATGAGCAGTTCTTC. Protein: CASSLAIDAYNEQFF. The V and J genes are TRBV7-2 and TRBJ2-1; D unresolved. The length of the CDR3 is 15 residues. Trimming shortened V by 0 bases and J by 2 bases, and 8 bases separated the two germline ends. Germline assignment: CDR1 SGHTA and CDR2 FQGNSA.

Comment on this clonotype: A much more abundant neighbour one base away suggests this may be a read error. The chain employs TRBV20-1 and TRBJ2-4; 9 bases agree with TRBD2. The V segment lost 3 bases and the J segment 10 bases; nucleotides outside the gene matches: 10. Germline CDR1 DFQATT, CDR2 SNEGSKA (reference sequence). The CDR3 has 14 residues. The CDR3 DNA sequence: TGCAGTGCTAGCCTTAGCGGGGGATTCGAGATTCAGTACTTC. Its protein is CSASLSGGFEIQYF.

Many counts were recorded for this clonotype. The CDR3 here is CASSYLAGELFF. The CDR3 nucleotides are TGTGCCAGCAGCTACCTGGCCGGGGAGCTGTTTTTT. The V call is TRBV7-9, the J call TRBJ2-2, with no clear D. Looked up from germline, CDR1 is SEHNR and CDR2 is FQNEAQ (reference sequence). V lost 4 bases and J lost 6, with 6 bases in between. The CDR3 is 12 amino acids.

To note about this clonotype: A much larger clone differs by one base, so this may be a read error. The rearrangement uses TRBV27 and TRBJ2-7; D tentatively fits TRBD1 or TRBD2 (5 bases each). Germline-derived CDR1 and CDR2 are MNHEY and SMNVEV (reference sequence). The CDR3 contains 15 residues. The DNA for the CDR3 is TGTGCCAGCAGTTTAATTGCGCGAGGGGATTACGAGCGGTACTTC. It yields the protein CASSLIARGDYERYF.

This clonotype was counted at least ten times. This chain connects TRBV5-6 to TRBJ1-1; D call uncertain. The CDR3 runs to 13 residues. Germline loops: CDR1 SGHDT, CDR2 YYEEEE. V lost 2 bases and J lost 5, with 10 bases in between. DNA of the CDR3: TGTGCCAGCAGCTTTATGCCGAAGACTGAAGCTTTCTTT. Its protein is CASSFMPKTEAFF.

Ten or more counts support this clonotype. This chain's CDR3 is CAWSPGLAGSEQYF. In DNA, the CDR3 is TGTGCCTGGAGTCCGGGACTAGCGGGATCGGAGCAGTACTTC. The chain combines TRBV30 with TRBJ2-7; TRBD2 agrees at 13 bases. There are 14 residues in the CDR3. Trimming cost V 2 bases and J 7 bases; bases outside gene matches: 5. From germline, CDR1 is GTSNPN and CDR2 SVGIG (reference sequence).

Note on this clonotype: A single base separates this from a much larger clone, so it may be a read error. The V gene is TRBV20-1, the J gene TRBJ2-7; D may be TRBD2 (5 bases). V was pared by 6 bases and J by 4 bases, with 16 bases between. This CDR3 contains 13 residues. Germline CDR1 reads DFQATT; CDR2 reads SNEGSKA (reference sequence). CDR3 residues: CSAPGGPRYEQYF. The CDR3, as DNA: TGCAGTGCACCCGGCGGGCCTCGGTACGAGCAGTACTTC.

In this sample, this clonotype turned up many times. This sequence joins TRBV7-9 and TRBJ2-5; D is uncertain. With 2 bases removed from V and 8 bases from J, the gap between germline ends came to 9 bases. CDR3 length: 12 residues. Germline V gene data show CDR1 as SEHNR and CDR2 as FQNEAQ (reference sequence). The CDR3 DNA reads TGTGCCAGCAGCTTAATTACAGAAACCCAGTACTTC. This translates into CASSLITETQYF.

Regarding this clonotype: A much larger clone differs from this one at a single base, so this may be a read error. The J gene is TRBJ2-5, the V gene TRBV6-5, with TRBD1 matching 9 bases. J was trimmed by 5 bases and V by 1 base; bases with no gene match: 5. CDR3 length equals 15 residues. Germline V gene lookup returns CDR1 MNHEY and CDR2 SVGAGI. CDR3 amino acids: CASSYYRTGDETQYF. As DNA, the CDR3 is TGTGCCAGCAGTTACTATCGGACAGGGGATGAGACCCAGTACTTC.